Listed here is a single T cell receptor (beta chain). TCRdb fed the 5' RACE reads into MiXCR, producing one record per CDR3 protein. The repertoire has 50,000 to 70,000 distinct CDR3 sequences, roughly 6.2% of them found once; the top ten carry 5%. The data originate from a study of CD8 T cells in ankylosing spondylitis. Germline trimming cut 4 bases from V and 2 bases from J; bases unmatched to any gene: 7. This CDR3 contains 15 residues. Germline-derived CDR1 and CDR2 are MNHEY and SMNVEV (reference sequence). This TCR was recovered from a male donor with ankylosing spondylitis. The chain links TRBV27 to TRBJ2-5; 7 bases agree with TRBD2. The sequencing sample was made of synovial fluid, either unsorted or a sorted T cell fraction (not recorded which). Here the CDR3 DNA reads TGTGCCAGCAGTTCATCAGCGGGATGGCAAGAGACCCAGTACTTC. Protein: CASSSSAGWQETQYF.